This is a list of T cell receptor beta chains from one sample in a study of shared clonotypes between healthy human individuals. Some clones are missing from TCRdb's copy, which holds only in-frame ones; the method was immunoSEQ multiplex PCR. The sample contains roughly 1.5 million clones, about 98% of which appear only once. The source material was naive CD4+ T cells sorted from blood. The receptors were sampled from a man between 25 and 39 years old in good health. Each CDR3 is given with its conserved first and last residue. A D gene is named only where the DNA matches it firmly. Clone size, where shown, is once, few, many, or a class for clones that have expanded.

D	V	length	size	J	CDR3	DNA
TRBD1	TRBV2	18	-	TRBJ2-3	CASSEPSRTGGITDTQYF	TGTGCCAGCAGTGAACCCTCACGGACAGGGGGCATCACAGATACGCAGTATTTT
TRBD2	TRBV5-8	15	-	TRBJ2-7	CASSPGLAGAEEQYF	TGTGCCAGCAGTCCGGGACTAGCGGGGGCTGAGGAGCAGTACTTC
-	TRBV19	12	-	TRBJ1-2	CASSETGDGYTF	TGTGCCAGTAGTGAGACGGGGGATGGCTACACCTTC
TRBD1	TRBV5-1	16	-	TRBJ1-1	CASASGTGRMNTEAFF	TGCGCCAGTGCCTCCGGGACAGGGCGCATGAACACTGAAGCTTTCTTT
TRBD2	TRBV14	16	-	TRBJ2-3	CASTIGLAGSADTQYF	TGTGCCAGCACCATCGGACTAGCGGGATCCGCAGATACGCAGTATTTT
-	TRBV18	17	-	TRBJ2-2	CASSPPNRDTFTGELFF	TGTGCCAGCTCACCACCCAACCGGGACACTTTCACCGGGGAGCTGTTTTTT
-	TRBV7-6	17	-	TRBJ2-1	CASSWQEDSVNLNEQFF	TGTGCCAGCAGCTGGCAAGAGGACAGTGTGAATCTCAATGAGCAGTTCTTC
-	TRBV6-6	14	-	TRBJ2-1	CASSYSGAHNEQFF	TGTGCCAGCAGTTACTCGGGCGCCCACAATGAGCAGTTCTTC
TRBD2	TRBV6-6	15	once	TRBJ2-1	CASSVGVAGGNEQFF	TGTGCCAGCAGCGTCGGGGTAGCGGGAGGCAATGAGCAGTTCTTC
TRBD1	TRBV4-3	16	-	TRBJ1-3	CASSQFQGAGGNTIYF	TGCGCCAGCAGCCAATTCCAGGGGGCGGGCGGAAACACCATATATTTT
TRBD2	TRBV2	14	-	TRBJ2-1	CASSEQGGELEQFF	TGTGCCAGCAGTGAACAGGGAGGGGAGTTGGAGCAGTTCTTC
-	TRBV27	14	-	TRBJ2-7	CASSFAGLPYEQYF	TGTGCCAGCAGTTTCGCGGGTCTTCCCTACGAGCAGTACTTC
-	TRBV5-1	16	-	TRBJ2-1	CASKVQGQDSYNEQFF	TGCGCCAGTAAAGTACAGGGCCAAGACTCCTACAATGAGCAGTTCTTC
-	TRBV15	16	-	TRBJ1-4	CATSSGRAGWGEKLFF	TGTGCCACCAGCAGCGGACGCGCCGGGTGGGGAGAAAAACTGTTTTTT
TRBD2	TRBV19	16	-	TRBJ2-7	CASSIAPLAGPREQYF	TGTGCCAGTAGTATAGCCCCACTAGCGGGGCCCCGGGAGCAGTACTTC
-	TRBV7-2	16	-	TRBJ2-7	CASSLVAGGPSYEQYF	TGTGCCAGCAGCTTAGTGGCAGGGGGGCCCTCCTACGAGCAGTACTTC
TRBD1	TRBV10-2	14	-	TRBJ1-4	CASSERTGREKLFF	TGCGCCAGCAGTGAAAGGACAGGGCGAGAAAAACTGTTTTTT
-	TRBV7-2	13	once	TRBJ2-7	CASSRGASYEQYF	TGTGCCAGCAGCCGGGGCGCGTCCTACGAGCAGTACTTC
TRBD1	TRBV2	14	-	TRBJ1-3	CASSEGASGNTIYF	TGTGCCAGCAGCGAGGGGGCCTCTGGAAACACCATATATTTT
TRBD1	TRBV12-5	13	-	TRBJ2-7	CASGLDRGYEQYF	TGTGCTAGTGGTTTGGACAGGGGGTACGAGCAGTACTTC
TRBD1	TRBV10-3	15	-	TRBJ2-2	CAIRGQGGLSGELFF	TGTGCCATCAGAGGACAGGGGGGGTTGTCCGGGGAGCTGTTTTTT
TRBD1	TRBV5-1	16	-	TRBJ2-1	CASSYFRGSLYNEQFF	TGCGCCAGCAGCTATTTCAGGGGGAGCCTATACAATGAGCAGTTCTTC
-	TRBV6-4	13	-	TRBJ1-5	CASSEGVGQPQHF	TGTGCCAGCAGTGAGGGGGTGGGACAGCCCCAGCATTTT
-	TRBV29-1	13	-	TRBJ2-7	CTSVVGDSYEQYF	TGCACCTCGGTGGTAGGAGACTCCTACGAGCAGTACTTC
-	TRBV7-6	12	-	TRBJ2-5	CASSRVQETQYF	TGTGCCAGCAGTCGAGTTCAAGAGACCCAGTACTTC
-	TRBV7-2	14	-	TRBJ2-3	CASTIAIQTDTQYF	TGTGCCAGCACCATAGCGATCCAAACAGATACGCAGTATTTT
TRBD1	TRBV19	13	-	TRBJ1-2	CASSTGGNYGYTF	TGTGCCAGTAGCACAGGGGGAAACTATGGCTACACCTTC
-	TRBV21-1	18	-	TRBJ2-7	CASSKASTLATIPYEQYF	TGTGCCAGCAGCAAAGCGTCCACTCTAGCAACGATCCCTTACGAGCAGTACTTC
-	TRBV6-5	15	-	TRBJ1-1	CASSYSPAGTGQAFF	TGTGCCAGCAGTTACTCGCCAGCGGGTACGGGGCAAGCTTTCTTT
-	TRBV7-2	15	-	TRBJ2-2	CASSLRPPNTGELFF	TGTGCCAGCAGCTTACGACCGCCGAACACCGGGGAGCTGTTTTTT
-	TRBV7-9	14	-	TRBJ2-7	CASSDPGSSYEQYF	TGTGCCAGCAGCGACCCAGGGAGCTCCTACGAGCAGTACTTC
-	TRBV7-2	14	-	TRBJ2-5	CASSLEQAEETQYF	TGTGCCAGCAGCTTAGAACAGGCCGAAGAGACCCAGTACTTC
-	TRBV5-1	16	-	TRBJ1-2	CASTREGPGTEYGYTF	TGCGCCAGCACAAGGGAGGGTCCGGGGACGGAGTATGGCTACACCTTC
-	TRBV7-9	15	-	TRBJ2-7	CASSPRKDGPYEQYF	TGTGCCAGCAGCCCCCGGAAGGATGGTCCCTACGAGCAGTACTTC
TRBD2	TRBV18	16	-	TRBJ2-5	CASSPGLALVKETQYF	TGTGCCAGCTCCCCGGGACTAGCCCTTGTTAAAGAGACCCAGTACTTC
-	TRBV11-2	12	-	TRBJ1-5	CASSPRFGAQHF	TGTGCCAGCAGCCCCCGGTTTGGGGCCCAGCATTTT
TRBD1	TRBV5-1	14	-	TRBJ2-7	CASSSTGGGYEQYF	TGCGCCAGCAGCTCCACAGGGGGCGGATACGAGCAGTACTTC
-	TRBV27	16	-	TRBJ2-2	CASSLSVRGDTGELFF	TGTGCCAGCAGTTTATCGGTCAGGGGCGACACCGGGGAGCTGTTTTTT
-	TRBV25-1	13	-	TRBJ2-1	CASAIAGGLRQFF	TGTGCCAGCGCTATAGCCGGAGGGCTGCGGCAGTTCTTC
-	TRBV7-9	13	-	TRBJ2-3	CASSNRETDTQYF	TGTGCCAGCAGCAACAGGGAAACAGATACGCAGTATTTT
-	TRBV7-9	14	-	TRBJ2-7	CASSPRGPSYEQYF	TGTGCCAGCAGCCCCCGAGGACCCTCCTACGAGCAGTACTTC